This T cell receptor beta chain appears in the sequencing data of a study of blood T cell repertoires in COVID-19. About the research overall: The cDNA or gDNA used as material had been derived from T cells, B-cell-depleted T cells, or PBMCs.

As handled by the study authors: For nucleated cells, counts were estimated from reference gene primer amplification. Profiling relied on immunoSEQ multiplex PCR, and the TCRdb table lists in-frame clones only, not all of them. The DNA was the basis for D and trimming; V, J and clone size are from that table. This table has approximately 470,000 clones, 80% to 90% appearing once. Germline CDR1 is SGHRS and CDR2 is YFSETQ. The CDR3 is made up of 14 amino acids. V dropped 2 bases and J dropped 1; count of bases not matched to a gene: 2. The rearrangement joins TRBV5-1 to TRBJ2-7, with TRBD1 matching over 8 bases. The sequence derives from a human donor in a cohort sampled during active COVID-19. The specimen sequenced was peripheral blood. Written as DNA, the CDR3 is TGCGCCAGCAGCTTTGGACAGGGATCCTACGAGCAGTACTTC. Its protein is CASSFGQGSYEQYF.